This T cell receptor beta chain was recovered during a study of blood T cells in healthy people across ages. A second PCR of 7 to 11 cycles used a sample-barcoded 5' primer and a J-beta primer mix. Template switching added a 12-random-nucleotide identifier to every cDNA molecule. TCRdb re-analysed the 5' RACE reads in MiXCR, keeping a single row per CDR3 protein. The table lists under 1 million distinct CDR3 sequences, around 42% of them singletons. Points from the study as a whole: Donors of long life had a larger count of naive CD4+ cells and greater diversity than aged donors. PBMC samples, being unsorted, prevented any conclusive comparison of naive and antigen-experienced cells. CMV infection status of these donors was not known.

This clonotype was seen more than once but under ten times. No antigen is known for it. This CDR3 region has 13 residues. CDR1 DFQATT and CDR2 SNEGSKA come from the germline V gene (reference sequence). V lost 6 bases and J lost 5, with 16 bases in between. The specimen was blood. The TCR comes from a man aged 60 to 69 in good health. The chain has TRBV20-1 and TRBJ1-2; no clear D. CDR3 coding DNA: TGCAGTGCATACTCAGGCAGGTTATATGGCTACACCTTC. It specifies CSAYSGRLYGYTF.